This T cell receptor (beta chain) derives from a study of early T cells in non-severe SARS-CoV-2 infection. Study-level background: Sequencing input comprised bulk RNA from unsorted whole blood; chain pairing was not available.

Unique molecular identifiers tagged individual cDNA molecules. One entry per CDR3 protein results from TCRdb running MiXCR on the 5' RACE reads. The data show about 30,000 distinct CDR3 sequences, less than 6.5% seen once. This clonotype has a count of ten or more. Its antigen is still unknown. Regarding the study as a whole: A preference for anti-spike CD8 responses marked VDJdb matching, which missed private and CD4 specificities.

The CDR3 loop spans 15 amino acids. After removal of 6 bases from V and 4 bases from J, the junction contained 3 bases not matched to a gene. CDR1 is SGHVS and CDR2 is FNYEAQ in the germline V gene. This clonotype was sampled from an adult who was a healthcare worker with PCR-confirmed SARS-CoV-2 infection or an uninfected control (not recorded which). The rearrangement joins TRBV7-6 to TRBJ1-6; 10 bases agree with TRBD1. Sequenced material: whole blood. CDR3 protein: CASSDRGLYNSPLHF. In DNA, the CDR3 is TGTGCCAGCAGTGACAGGGGGCTGTATAATTCACCCCTCCACTTT.